This is a list of T cell receptor beta chains from one sample in a study of vaccination and CD4 T cells after COVID-19. Using its own MiXCR run on the PCR reads, TCRdb lists one record per CDR3 protein. Here the sample spans roughly 26,000 distinct CDR3 sequences, approximately 40% being singletons. These receptors have no known antigen. Source material: CD4+ T cells from blood, cultured in vitro. These receptor sequences come from a human donor who had recovered from COVID-19. The CDR3 runs from the conserved cysteine through the conserved F or W. D genes are given only for firm matches. Some rows mark clone size as missing; the rest say once, few, many or name a class of expanded clone.

length	V	J	size	D	DNA	CDR3
19	TRBV28	TRBJ2-1	once	-	TGTGCCAGCAGTGGTACTAAAGGGGCGCGACTTAGCTCCTACAATGAGCAGTTCTTC	CASSGTKGARLSSYNEQFF
14	TRBV20-1	TRBJ2-4	-	TRBD2	TGCAGTGCTAGAGTGGGAGGGCCAGGAAACATTCAGTACTTC	CSARVGGPGNIQYF
15	TRBV7-9	TRBJ2-3	-	-	TGTGCCAGCAGCCGGGACCCCCGAAGTGCAGATACGCAGTATTTT	CASSRDPRSADTQYF
16	TRBV24-1	TRBJ2-7	-	-	TGTGCCACCAGTGATTTGAGTGACAGAAAAACCTACGAGCAGTACTTC	CATSDLSDRKTYEQYF
15	TRBV27	TRBJ2-7	few	-	TGTGCCAGCAGGTTACGGACGAGGGGAACCTACGAGCAGTACTTC	CASRLRTRGTYEQYF
13	TRBV7-8	TRBJ1-1	-	TRBD1	TGTGCCAGCAGCTCAGGGGGCGGGGGTGAAGCTTTCTTT	CASSSGGGGEAFF
12	TRBV7-7	TRBJ2-5	-	-	TGTGCTAGCAGCTTAAGTGGGGAGACCCAGTACTTC	CASSLSGETQYF
13	TRBV27	TRBJ1-1	-	-	TGTGCCAGCAGGAAGGTTGGGGCCACTGAAGCTTTCTTT	CASRKVGATEAFF
13	TRBV20-1	TRBJ2-3	few	-	TGCAGTGGGGGGGCAACTAGCACAGATACGCAGTATTTT	CSGGATSTDTQYF
13	TRBV6-1	TRBJ1-1	few	-	TGTGCCAGCAGTAACAGGGAGACCACTGAAGCTTTCTTT	CASSNRETTEAFF
13	TRBV5-6	TRBJ1-5	-	TRBD1	TGTGCCAGCAGCGGGGGACAGAATCAGCCCCAGCATTTT	CASSGGQNQPQHF
16	TRBV5-5	TRBJ1-1	-	-	TGTGCCAGCAGCCCCACGGGGGGGGGCTTTCGCACTGAAGCTTTCTTT	CASSPTGGGFRTEAFF
14	TRBV30	TRBJ2-1	-	-	TGTGCCTGGAGAGGAACTACATCCTACAATGAGCAGTTCTTC	CAWRGTTSYNEQFF
14	TRBV11-2	TRBJ1-1	few	-	TGTGCCAGCAGCTTACGAGCCCTGTGGACTGAAGCTTTCTTT	CASSLRALWTEAFF
15	TRBV28	TRBJ1-2	-	TRBD1	TGTGCCAGCAGGGGTTCGACAGGGGGCTTCTATGGCTACACCTTC	CASRGSTGGFYGYTF
15	TRBV15	TRBJ1-5	few	-	TGTGCCACCAGCAGAGAACAGGGAGGAAATCAGCCCCAGCATTTT	CATSREQGGNQPQHF
14	TRBV10-3	TRBJ2-3	-	-	TGTGCCATCAGTGAGTCCGGACCGGCAGATACGCAGTATTTT	CAISESGPADTQYF
14	TRBV10-1	TRBJ1-1	-	-	TGCGCCAGCAGTGAGTCCGGGTTGGTCACTGAAGCTTTCTTT	CASSESGLVTEAFF
14	TRBV2	TRBJ2-5	-	-	TGTGCCAGCAGTGAGTGGGAGTACCAAGAGACCCAGTACTTC	CASSEWEYQETQYF
12	TRBV30	TRBJ2-7	-	TRBD1	TGTGCCTGGAGCCCAGGGGGTGGTGAGCAGTACTTC	CAWSPGGGEQYF
15	TRBV6-2/TRBV6-3	TRBJ2-1	-	TRBD2	TGTGCCAGCAGTTACGTAGCGGGAGGGAGGAATGAGCAGTTCTTC	CASSYVAGGRNEQFF
13	TRBV7-2	TRBJ1-1	-	TRBD1	TGTGCCAGCAGTCGGCAGGGGGCTAGTGAAGCTTTCTTT	CASSRQGASEAFF
13	TRBV18	TRBJ2-1	-	-	TGTGCCAGCTCACCATCCATAAACAATGAGCAGTTCTTC	CASSPSINNEQFF
16	TRBV15	TRBJ1-4	-	-	TGTGCCACCAGCAGAGGCCCTTCGGGGGGGTGGGAAAAACTGTTTTTT	CATSRGPSGGWEKLFF
16	TRBV19	TRBJ2-7	few	TRBD1	TGTGCCAGTAGTCCCTTTGACCGGGACAGGAATTACGAGCAGTACTTC	CASSPFDRDRNYEQYF
14	TRBV6-1	TRBJ1-2	few	TRBD1	TGTGCCAGCATGAGGGGGGACAGTATTTATGGCTACACCTTC	CASMRGDSIYGYTF
16	TRBV5-4	TRBJ2-5	-	TRBD2	TGTGCCAGCAGCTTACCACTAGCGGGAGAAAAAGAGACCCAGTACTTC	CASSLPLAGEKETQYF
16	TRBV6-1	TRBJ1-3	-	-	TGTGCCAGCAGTGTTCAGGGGCAGGCCTCTGGAAACACCATATATTTT	CASSVQGQASGNTIYF
12	TRBV10-3	TRBJ1-2	few	-	TGTGCCATCAGTGACCGGCAGATTGGCTACACCTTC	CAISDRQIGYTF
15	TRBV18	TRBJ2-7	once	-	TGTGCCAGCTCACCAGGGCTAGAGGTGGTCTACGAGCAGTACTTC	CASSPGLEVVYEQYF
13	TRBV7-3	TRBJ1-1	-	-	TGTGCCAGCAGCCCCCGCCCAGCTTCTGAAGCTTTCTTT	CASSPRPASEAFF
14	TRBV28	TRBJ2-5	few	TRBD1	TGTGCCACCCACGGACAGGTCGCGCGTGAGACCCAGTACTTC	CATHGQVARETQYF
16	TRBV7-2	TRBJ2-4	medium-sized	TRBD1	TGTGCCAGCAGCTTAAGGACAGGGCTCGTAGAAAACATTCAGTACTTC	CASSLRTGLVENIQYF
15	TRBV18	TRBJ2-7	-	TRBD2	TGTGCCAGCTCACCATTAGGACTAGCGGTCTACGAGCAGTACTTC	CASSPLGLAVYEQYF
13	TRBV12-3/TRBV12-4	TRBJ1-2	-	TRBD1	TGTGCCAGCACTTTGACAGGGGACTATGGCTACACCTTC	CASTLTGDYGYTF
15	TRBV4-2	TRBJ1-6	-	TRBD1	TGTGCCAGCAGCTCGACAGGGAGCTATAATTCACCCCTCCACTTT	CASSSTGSYNSPLHF